The rows below give T cell receptor beta chains drawn from one sample of a study of blood T cell repertoires in COVID-19. Assay: immunoSEQ multiplex PCR; the TCRdb copy retains only in-frame clones and omits some. The profile shows some 270,000 clones, 80% to 90% of them singletons. The sample comprised PBMCs or T cells enriched from blood (not recorded which). The receptors come from a woman in her forties or fifties who had been exposed to COVID-19. Each CDR3 is given with its conserved first and last residue. A D gene is named only where the DNA matches it firmly. Clone size, where shown, is once, few, many, or a class for clones that have expanded.

clone size | D gene | J gene | V gene | CDR3 protein | CDR3 DNA
NA | NA | TRBJ1-1 | TRBV9 | CASSVDPTGRDTEAFF | TGTGCCAGCAGCGTAGACCCCACAGGGCGGGACACTGAAGCTTTCTTT
NA | TRBD1 | TRBJ1-5 | TRBV29-1 | CSVAGGGNQPQHF | TGCAGCGTTGCAGGGGGAGGTAATCAGCCCCAGCATTTT
NA | TRBD1 | TRBJ1-5 | TRBV12-3/TRBV12-4 | CASRDRGGQPQHF | TGTGCCAGCAGGGACAGGGGAGGGCAGCCCCAGCATTTT
NA | TRBD2 | TRBJ2-4 | TRBV11-1 | CASSRTSGARNIQYF | TGTGCCAGCTCCCGGACTAGCGGGGCGAGGAACATTCAGTACTTC
NA | NA | TRBJ1-5 | TRBV24-1 | CATSGRSASQPQHF | TGTGCCACCAGTGGCAGATCCGCTAGTCAGCCCCAGCATTTT
NA | TRBD2 | TRBJ2-5 | TRBV5-5 | CASSRDEAPNLSGGGTQYF | TGTGCCAGCAGCCGGGACGAGGCGCCAAACTTAAGCGGGGGAGGGACCCAGTACTTC
once | TRBD1 | TRBJ1-4 | TRBV5-6 | CASSPDRGEKLFF | TGTGCCAGCAGCCCCGACAGGGGAGAAAAACTGTTTTTT
NA | TRBD1 | TRBJ1-5 | TRBV29-1 | CSVSGGEDQPQHF | TGCAGCGTTTCAGGGGGAGAAGATCAGCCCCAGCATTTT
NA | NA | TRBJ2-5 | TRBV6-1 | CASSDWAGGETQYF | TGTGCCAGCAGTGATTGGGCAGGCGGGGAGACCCAGTACTTC
once | NA | TRBJ1-1 | TRBV28 | CASSLGRPNKAFF | TGTGCCAGCAGTTTAGGGAGACCTAATAAAGCTTTCTTT
NA | TRBD2 | TRBJ2-1 | TRBV7-2 | CASRRGSPPYNEQFF | TGTGCCAGCAGGCGGGGGAGCCCCCCCTACAATGAGCAGTTCTTC
NA | NA | TRBJ2-1 | TRBV14 | CASSLNKRTTPYNEQFF | TGTGCCAGCAGCCTGAATAAGCGGACGACGCCCTACAATGAGCAGTTCTTC
NA | NA | TRBJ1-1 | TRBV19 | CASSGPGNRGTEAFF | TGTGCCAGTAGTGGGCCCGGGAATCGGGGAACTGAAGCTTTCTTT
few | TRBD1 | TRBJ1-2 | TRBV30 | CAWSGDRASDGYTF | TGTGCCTGGAGTGGCGACAGGGCATCAGATGGCTACACCTTC
NA | NA | TRBJ1-1 | TRBV6-2/TRBV6-3 | CASSLDKDTEAFF | TGTGCCAGCAGCCTGGACAAGGACACTGAAGCTTTCTTT
NA | TRBD2 | TRBJ2-3 | TRBV5-1 | CASSFSGGAGDTQYF | TGCGCCAGCAGCTTTAGCGGGGGGGCTGGAGATACGCAGTATTTT
NA | NA | TRBJ1-1 | TRBV9 | CASSVQDRTEAFF | TGTGCCAGCAGCGTACAGGATCGTACTGAAGCTTTCTTT
NA | NA | TRBJ2-5 | TRBV7-9 | CASSLAVGGWGETQYF | TGTGCCAGCAGCTTAGCGGTCGGGGGATGGGGAGAGACCCAGTACTTC
NA | TRBD1 | TRBJ1-2 | TRBV29-1 | CSVRGGKDYGYTF | TGCAGCGTCCGAGGGGGCAAGGACTATGGCTACACCTTC
NA | NA | TRBJ1-3 | TRBV19 | CASRGFSGNTIYF | TGTGCCAGTCGAGGGTTCTCTGGAAACACCATATATTTT
NA | NA | TRBJ2-1 | TRBV13 | CASNTGYAPPRNEQFF | TGTGCCAGTAATACAGGATACGCCCCCCCGCGCAATGAGCAGTTCTTC
NA | NA | TRBJ1-5 | TRBV6-2/TRBV6-3 | CASSYGTPINQPQHF | TGTGCCAGCAGTTACGGGACACCTATTAATCAGCCCCAGCATTTT
NA | NA | TRBJ1-2 | TRBV24-1 | CATSAYNYGYTF | TGTGCCACCAGTGCCTATAACTATGGCTACACCTTC
NA | NA | TRBJ1-2 | TRBV5-1 | CASRPDRPPYGYTF | TGCGCCAGCAGACCCGACAGGCCGCCCTATGGCTACACCTTC
few | TRBD1 | TRBJ2-7 | TRBV28 | CASRNQGTGAYEQYF | TGTGCCAGCCGTAATCAGGGGACAGGGGCCTACGAGCAGTACTTC